This T cell receptor (beta chain) is from a study of T cells in localized non-small cell lung cancer. General study findings and limits: Maximal T cell clonality occurred in uninvolved adjacent lung, with tumor ranking below it. Longer survival (overall) was linked to higher T cell density in blood. Within adjacent lung there appeared a median approximately 58 of the top 100 tumor clones.

Germline-derived CDR1 and CDR2 are MNHEY and SVGAGI. Deletions cut 2 bases from V and 1 base from J, with 8 bases between. The CDR3 length is 14 residues. Concerning this clone: What it binds is unknown.

Data came from immunoSEQ multiplex PCR; TCRdb stores just in-frame clones and leaves some out. Seen here are tens of thousands of clones, roughly 90% observed once, and the top ten hold about 15%. The rearrangement joins TRBV6-5 to TRBJ1-1; D call uncertain. The starting material was peripheral blood, obtained before any cancer treatment. This TCR was recovered from a man between 40 and 75 years old with stage I squamous cell lung carcinoma. The CDR3 region is CASSYRSGNTEAFF. For the CDR3, the DNA is TGTGCCAGCAGTTACCGGTCGGGGAACACTGAAGCTTTCTTT.